This is a list of T cell receptor beta chains from one sample in a study of T cells in localized non-small cell lung cancer. The protocol was immunoSEQ multiplex PCR, while the TCRdb copy is restricted to in-frame clones and leaves out a portion. Of nearly 1,500 clones detected, about 19% appear once; the ten largest clones hold more than 12%. Sample: lung tumor tissue, taken before any cancer treatment. The receptors were sampled from a woman between 35 and 75 years old with stage I lung adenocarcinoma. Each CDR3 is given with its conserved first and last residue. Each record gives: D gene, clone size, V gene, J gene, CDR3 DNA, CDR3 protein. The D gene is left open where the match is weak. Size tells how often a clone was seen (once, few, many) or the class of an expanded clone, and some rows leave it out.

NA,few,TRBV11-3,TRBJ2-2,TGTGCCAGCAGCCCGCGCGGGGTCCTCACCGGGGAGCTGTTTTTT,CASSPRGVLTGELFF
TRBD1,large,TRBV11-3,TRBJ2-1,TGTGCCAGCAGCTCAGTTGGGGGACAGGGGTACAATGAGCAGTTCTTC,CASSSVGGQGYNEQFF
NA,NA,TRBV11-3,TRBJ2-5,TGTGCCAGCAGCTTGGCTGGCGGGTACCAAGAGACCCAGTACTTC,CASSLAGGYQETQYF
NA,NA,TRBV12-5,TRBJ1-6,TGTGCTAGTGGTTTGGAGAGGACCCCTAATTCACCCCTCCACTTT,CASGLERTPNSPLHF
NA,NA,TRBV15,TRBJ2-2,TGTGCCACCAGCAGAGATTGGGACCGGAGGACCGGGGAGCTGTTTTTT,CATSRDWDRRTGELFF
TRBD2,medium-sized,TRBV11-3,TRBJ2-7,TGTGCCAGCAGCTTAGTGGCGGGGGGACCCTACGAGCAGTACTTC,CASSLVAGGPYEQYF
TRBD1,few,TRBV5-1,TRBJ2-5,TGCGCCAGCAGCTTGGTGCCAGGGGGCGCCGCGAAGTACTTC,CASSLVPGGAAKYF
NA,NA,TRBV7-5,TRBJ1-6,TGTGCCAGCAGCTTATTCGGACGCCTGGATTCACCCCTCCACTTT,CASSLFGRLDSPLHF
TRBD1,NA,TRBV28,TRBJ2-1,TGTGCCAGCAGGGGACAGGGGCCAAATGAGCAGTTCTTC,CASRGQGPNEQFF
NA,NA,TRBV30,TRBJ1-4,TGTGCCTGGAGAGGGGGGGGCACTAATGAAAAACTGTTTTTT,CAWRGGGTNEKLFF
NA,few,TRBV19,TRBJ2-1,TGTGCCAGTAGTATATATTCCGACTACAATGAGCAGTTCTTC,CASSIYSDYNEQFF
TRBD1,NA,TRBV19,TRBJ2-7,TGTGCCAGTAGCACGACAGGGACCCACGAGCAGTACTTC,CASSTTGTHEQYF
NA,few,TRBV30,TRBJ1-4,TGTGCCTGGAACCCGGGCCCCAAAGGGGAAAAACTGTTTTTT,CAWNPGPKGEKLFF
NA,NA,TRBV25-1,TRBJ1-4,TGTGCCAGCACGCCATACACCAATGAAAAACTGTTTTTT,CASTPYTNEKLFF